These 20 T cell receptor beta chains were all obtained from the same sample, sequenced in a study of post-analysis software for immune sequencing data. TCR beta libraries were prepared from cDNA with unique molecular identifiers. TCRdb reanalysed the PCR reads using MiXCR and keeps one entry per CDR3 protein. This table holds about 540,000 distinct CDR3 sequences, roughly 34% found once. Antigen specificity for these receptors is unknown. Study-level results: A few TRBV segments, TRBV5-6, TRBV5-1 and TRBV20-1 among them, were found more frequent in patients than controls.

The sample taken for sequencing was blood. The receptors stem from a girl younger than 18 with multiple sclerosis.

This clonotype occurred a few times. The DNA for the CDR3 is TGCAGTGCTGGGCCCGGGACTAGCGGGGGGTATACGCAGTATTTT. Protein sequence: CSAGPGTSGGYTQYF. The genes are TRBV20-1 and TRBJ2-3; TRBD2 aligns across 15 bases. After removal of 5 bases from V and 7 bases from J, the junction contained 7 bases not matched to a gene. Per the germline V gene, CDR1 is DFQATT and CDR2 is SNEGSKA (reference sequence). The CDR3 runs to 15 residues.

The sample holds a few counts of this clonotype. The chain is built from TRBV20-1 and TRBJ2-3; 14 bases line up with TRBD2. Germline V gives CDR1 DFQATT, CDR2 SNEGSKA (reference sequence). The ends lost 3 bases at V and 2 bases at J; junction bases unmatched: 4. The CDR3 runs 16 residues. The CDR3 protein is CSARSGLAGATDTQYF. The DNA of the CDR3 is TGCAGTGCTAGGTCGGGACTAGCGGGGGCCACAGATACGCAGTATTTT.

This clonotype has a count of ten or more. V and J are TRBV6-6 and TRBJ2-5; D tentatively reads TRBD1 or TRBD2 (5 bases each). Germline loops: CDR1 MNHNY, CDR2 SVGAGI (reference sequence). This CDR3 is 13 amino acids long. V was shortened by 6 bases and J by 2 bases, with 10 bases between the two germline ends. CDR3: CASSWDGQETQYF. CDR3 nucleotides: TGTGCCAGCAGCTGGGACGGACAAGAGACCCAGTACTTC.

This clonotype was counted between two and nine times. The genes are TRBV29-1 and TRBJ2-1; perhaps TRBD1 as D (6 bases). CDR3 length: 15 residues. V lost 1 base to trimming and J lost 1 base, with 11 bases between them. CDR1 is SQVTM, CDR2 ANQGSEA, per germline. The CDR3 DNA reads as TGCAGCGTTGAAGGCAGGGGACCGTCCTACAATGAGCAGTTCTTC. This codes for CSVEGRGPSYNEQFF.

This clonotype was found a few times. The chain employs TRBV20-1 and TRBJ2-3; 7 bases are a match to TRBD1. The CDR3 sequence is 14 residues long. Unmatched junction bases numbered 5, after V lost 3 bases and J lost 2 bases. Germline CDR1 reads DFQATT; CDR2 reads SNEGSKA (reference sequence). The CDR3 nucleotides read TGCAGTGCTAGGGGGACAGAAGACACAGATACGCAGTATTTT. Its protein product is CSARGTEDTDTQYF.

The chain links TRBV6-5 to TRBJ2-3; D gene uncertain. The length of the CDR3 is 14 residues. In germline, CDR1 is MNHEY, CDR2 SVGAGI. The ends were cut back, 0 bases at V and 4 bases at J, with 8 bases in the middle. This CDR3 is CASSYSRISDTQYF. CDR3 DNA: TGTGCCAGCAGTTACTCGAGAATATCAGATACGCAGTATTTT.

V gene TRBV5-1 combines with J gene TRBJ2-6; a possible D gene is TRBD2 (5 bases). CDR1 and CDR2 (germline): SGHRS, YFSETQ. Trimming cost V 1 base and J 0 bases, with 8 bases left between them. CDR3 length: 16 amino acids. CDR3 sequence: CASSLIASSGANVLTF. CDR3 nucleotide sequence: TGCGCCAGCAGCTTGATAGCGAGCTCTGGGGCCAACGTCCTGACTTTC.

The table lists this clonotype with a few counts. CDR3: CASSYSGAGYTF. CDR3 in DNA: TGTGCCAGCAGTTACTCGGGTGCTGGCTACACCTTC. The V and J genes are TRBV6-5 and TRBJ1-2; D not certain. This CDR3 spans 12 amino acids. V was shortened by 0 bases and J by 7 bases, with 6 bases between the two germline ends. CDR1 and CDR2 from the germline V gene are MNHEY and SVGAGI.

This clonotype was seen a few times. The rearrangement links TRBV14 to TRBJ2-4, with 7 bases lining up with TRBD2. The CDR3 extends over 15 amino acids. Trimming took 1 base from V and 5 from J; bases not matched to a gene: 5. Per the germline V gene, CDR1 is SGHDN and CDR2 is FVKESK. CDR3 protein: CASSQVGGRENIQYF. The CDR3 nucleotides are TGTGCCAGCAGCCAAGTGGGAGGGCGCGAAAACATTCAGTACTTC.

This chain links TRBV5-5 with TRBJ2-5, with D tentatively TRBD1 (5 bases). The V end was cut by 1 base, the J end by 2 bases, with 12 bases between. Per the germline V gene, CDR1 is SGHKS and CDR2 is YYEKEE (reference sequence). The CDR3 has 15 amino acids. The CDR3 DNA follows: TGTGCCAGCAGCTTGTCGAGACAGAGGCAAGAGACCCAGTACTTC. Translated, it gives CASSLSRQRQETQYF.

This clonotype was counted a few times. CDR3 nucleotide sequence: TGCAGTGCTAGTTTTCGGGGTCAGGAGACCCAGTACTTC. Translated, it gives CSASFRGQETQYF. This chain links TRBV20-1 with TRBJ2-7; TRBD2 might be the D (5 bases). Judging by the DNA end, TRBJ2-5 fits better; the J call may be wrong. CDR3 length: 13 residues. Per the germline V gene, CDR1 is DFQATT and CDR2 is SNEGSKA (reference sequence).

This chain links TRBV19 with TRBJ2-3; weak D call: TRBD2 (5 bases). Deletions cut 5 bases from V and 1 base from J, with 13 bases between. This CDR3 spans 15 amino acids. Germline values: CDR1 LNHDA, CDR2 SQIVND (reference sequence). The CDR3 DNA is TGTGCCAGTAGTTCCCCGACGGAGGGCACAGATACGCAGTATTTT. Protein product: CASSSPTEGTDTQYF. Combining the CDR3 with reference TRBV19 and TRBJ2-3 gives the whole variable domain DGGITQSPKYLFRKEGQNVTLSCEQNLNHDAMYWYRQDPGQGLRLIYYSQIVNDFQKGDIAEGYSVSREKKESFPLTVTSAQKNPTAFYLCASSSPTEGTDTQYFGPGTRLTVL.

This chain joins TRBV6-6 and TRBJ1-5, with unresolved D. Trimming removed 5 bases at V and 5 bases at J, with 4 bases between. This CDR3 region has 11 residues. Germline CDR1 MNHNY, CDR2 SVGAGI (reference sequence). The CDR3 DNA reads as TGTGCCAGCAGTGCCGATCAGCCCCAGCATTTT. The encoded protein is CASSADQPQHF.

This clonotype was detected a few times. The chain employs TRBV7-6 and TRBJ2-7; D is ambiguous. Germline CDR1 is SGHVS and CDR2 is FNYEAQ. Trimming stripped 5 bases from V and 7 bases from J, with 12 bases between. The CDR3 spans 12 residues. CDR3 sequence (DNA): TGTGCCAGCAGCCCACCGGACGGGGAGCAGTACTTC. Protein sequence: CASSPPDGEQYF. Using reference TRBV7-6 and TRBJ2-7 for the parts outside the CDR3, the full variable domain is GAGVSQSPRYKVTKRGQDVALRCDPISGHVSLYWYRQALGQGPEFLTYFNYEAQQDKSGLPNDRFSAERPEGSISTLTIQRTEQRDSAMYRCASSPPDGEQYFGPGTRLTVT.

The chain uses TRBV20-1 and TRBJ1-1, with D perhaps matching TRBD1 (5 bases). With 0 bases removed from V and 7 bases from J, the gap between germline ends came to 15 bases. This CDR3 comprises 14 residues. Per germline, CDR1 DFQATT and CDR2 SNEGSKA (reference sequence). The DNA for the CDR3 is TGCAGTGCTAGAGAGAGGTCGGTCAGGGTTGAAGCTTTCTTT. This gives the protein CSARERSVRVEAFF.

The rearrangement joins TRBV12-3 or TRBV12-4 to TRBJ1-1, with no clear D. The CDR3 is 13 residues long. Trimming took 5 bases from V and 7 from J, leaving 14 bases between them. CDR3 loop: CASSVGQVYEAFF. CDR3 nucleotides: TGTGCCAGCAGTGTGGGCCAGGTGTATGAAGCTTTCTTT.

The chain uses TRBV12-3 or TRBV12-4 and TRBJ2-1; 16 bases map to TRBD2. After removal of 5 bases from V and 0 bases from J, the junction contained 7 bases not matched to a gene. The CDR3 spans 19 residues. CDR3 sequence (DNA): TGTGCCAGCAGTCCCTTGGGACTAGCGGGGGGGAGCTCCTACAATGAGCAGTTCTTC. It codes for CASSPLGLAGGSSYNEQFF.

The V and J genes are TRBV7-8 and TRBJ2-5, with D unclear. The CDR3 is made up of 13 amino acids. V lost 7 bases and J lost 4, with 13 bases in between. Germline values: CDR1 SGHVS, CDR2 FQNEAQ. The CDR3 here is CASTAGPRETQYF. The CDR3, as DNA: TGTGCCAGCACCGCCGGGCCTCGAGAGACCCAGTACTTC.

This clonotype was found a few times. The CDR3 spells CASSDYRSTDTQYF. In DNA form, the CDR3 reads TGCGCCAGCAGCGACTACAGGAGCACAGATACGCAGTATTTT. V usage is TRBV5-1 and J usage is TRBJ2-3; D may match TRBD1 or TRBD2 (5 bases each). Germline V lookup: CDR1 SGHRS, CDR2 YFSETQ. The CDR3 totals 14 residues. V was shortened by 4 bases and J by 0 bases, with 9 bases between the two germline ends.

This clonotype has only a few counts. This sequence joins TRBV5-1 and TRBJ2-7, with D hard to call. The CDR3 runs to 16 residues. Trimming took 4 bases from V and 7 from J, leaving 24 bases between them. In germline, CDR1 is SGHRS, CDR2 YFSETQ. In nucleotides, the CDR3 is TGCGCCAGCAGCAAGAGTCCGTCACAACTACTTCGGGAGCAGTACTTC. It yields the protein CASSKSPSQLLREQYF.